What follows are 2 T cell receptor beta chains derived from one specimen sequenced in a study of cytomegalovirus exposure and HLA in healthy donors. A multiplex PCR was run with 60 Vbeta primers and 13 Jbeta primers. Some clones are missing from TCRdb's copy, which holds only in-frame ones; the method was immunoSEQ multiplex PCR. This table has 130,000 or so clones, around 80% appearing once. The sequenced sample consisted of PBMCs. These receptors were collected from a man aged 18 to 29 in good health and CMV-seropositive.

The chain couples TRBV5-1 to TRBJ1-1; D is unclear. Germline V gene lookup returns CDR1 SGHRS and CDR2 YFSETQ. V lost 5 bases and J lost 4, with 12 bases in between. The CDR3 has 13 amino acids. CDR3 sequence: CASSRGYGTEAFF. In nucleotides, the CDR3 is TGCGCCAGCAGTCGAGGGTACGGCACTGAAGCTTTCTTT.

This chain uses TRBV7-8 with TRBJ2-5, with D tentatively TRBD2 (5 bases). The CDR3 runs 15 residues. The germline V gene encodes CDR1 SGHVS and CDR2 FQNEAQ. V was pared by 5 bases and J by 0 bases, with 13 bases between. CDR3 amino acids: CASSPRTPYQETQYF. Here the CDR3 DNA reads TGTGCCAGCAGCCCCCGGACTCCGTACCAAGAGACCCAGTACTTC.